Shown below are 8 T cell receptor beta chains from a single sample sequenced in a study of T cells in Graves' hyperthyroidism and ophthalmopathy (dated by TCRdb to about 2019). Receptor libraries were prepared by multiplex PCR. Sequenced on an Illumina HiSeq 2000. The TCR beta CDR3 regions were amplified from RNA transcripts. A first-round RT-PCR of the TCR CDR3 used the HTBI primer set with the Qiagen OneStep RT-PCR kit. TCRdb cleaned the public reads at Q25 with fastp, built clones with MiXCR and kept in-frame beta chains. Each entry is one CDR3 protein sequence, shown with its most common DNA and genes. The sample yields 350,000 to 500,000 distinct CDR3 sequences; approximately 15% were counted once. 4% to 6.5% of the sample lies in the top ten. The sequenced sample consisted of blood. The receptors originated from a woman in her late teens or twenties with Graves' hyperthyroidism.

J is TRBJ2-3 and V is TRBV14; 12 bases agree with TRBD2. Unmatched junction bases numbered 6, after V lost 0 bases and J lost 8 bases. CDR1 SGHDN and CDR2 FVKESK come from the germline V gene. This CDR3 comprises 16 residues. In nucleotides, the CDR3 is TGTGCCAGCAGCCAAGAAGACCTAGCGGGAGGGGTTACGCAGTATTTT. This encodes CASSQEDLAGGVTQYF. The full variable domain, with the rest looked up from reference TRBV14 and TRBJ2-3, is EAGVTQFPSHSVIEKGQTVTLRCDPISGHDNLYWYRRVMGKEIKFLLHFVKESKQDESGMPNNRFLAERTGGTYSTLKVQPAELEDSGVYFCASSQEDLAGGVTQYFGPGTRLTVL.

This clonotype was seen many times. This chain uses TRBV7-2 with TRBJ2-7, with 7 nucleotides matching TRBD2. Germline V CDR1 and CDR2: SGHTA, FQGNSA. The CDR3 consists of 15 residues. The J segment lost 4 bases and the V segment lost 2 bases, leaving 8 bases of the junction unmatched. CDR3 amino acids: CASSLISRDYYEQYF. The CDR3 nucleotides read TGTGCCAGCAGCTTAATATCCCGGGACTATTACGAGCAGTACTTC.

This clonotype was seen at least ten times. An end of the junction does not agree with germline; a read error may underlie this. The J gene is TRBJ1-5, the V gene TRBV3-1; TRBD1 is a possible D gene (5 bases). This CDR3 has 14 amino acids. Germline loops: CDR1 LGHDT, CDR2 YNNKEL (reference sequence). The CDR3 loop is CANSQKGGNQPQHF. The CDR3 coding sequence is TGTGCCAACAGCCAAAAAGGGGGCAATCAGCCCCAGCATTTT. Full variable domain (outside the CDR3, taken from reference TRBV3-1 and TRBJ1-5): DTAVSQTPKYLVTQMGNDKSIKCEQNLGHDTMYWYKQDSKKFLKIMFSYNNKELIINETVPNRFSPKSPDKAHLNLHINSLELGDSAVYFCANSQKGGNQPQHFGDGTRLSIL.

This sequence joins TRBV3-1 and TRBJ2-1; 10 nucleotides agree with TRBD2. This CDR3 is 17 amino acids long. Germline CDR1 LGHDT, CDR2 YNNKEL (reference sequence). The trim removed 2 bases at V and 4 bases at J, leaving 8 bases unmatched. Written as DNA, the CDR3 is TGTGCCAGCAGCCAACACCCCGGGACTAGCGAATACAATGAGCAGTTCTTC. Translation: CASSQHPGTSEYNEQFF.

Only a few counts were recorded for this clonotype. The rearrangement joins TRBV7-2 to TRBJ2-5, with a weak D call TRBD1 (6 bases). Germline lookup yields CDR1 SGHTA and CDR2 FQGNSA. The ends were cut back, 5 bases at V and 5 bases at J, with 15 bases in the middle. CDR3 length equals 14 residues. CDR3 bases: TGTGCCAGCAGCAGAGGGGGTAGTCGGGAGACCCAGTACTTC. Translation gives CASSRGGSRETQYF.

There are a few counts of this clonotype. The genes are TRBV6-1 and TRBJ2-7; a possible D gene is TRBD2 (6 bases). Germline V gives CDR1 MNHNS, CDR2 SASEGT. V shed 6 bases and J shed 0 bases, with 12 bases lying between them. The CDR3 extends over 14 amino acids. Written as DNA, the CDR3 is TGTGCCAGCAGGATCGGGGGTGGCTCCTACGAGCAGTACTTC. Its translation is CASRIGGGSYEQYF.

The rearrangement joins TRBV5-5 to TRBJ2-1; D remains unclear. V lost 3 bases to trimming and J lost 4 bases, with 20 bases between them. The CDR3 loop spans 17 amino acids. Germline-derived CDR1 and CDR2 are SGHKS and YYEKEE (reference sequence). CDR3 sequence reads: CASSSTTIRRVYNEQFF. The CDR3 nucleotides read TGTGCCAGCAGCTCGACAACAATTAGGCGCGTTTACAATGAGCAGTTCTTC.

The chain couples TRBV6-1 to TRBJ2-1; 14 nucleotides line up with TRBD2. V was clipped by 6 bases and J by 6 bases; unmatched bases: 7. Germline V gene lookup returns CDR1 MNHNS and CDR2 SASEGT. The CDR3 covers 16 residues. CDR3 loop: CASRVGTSGSINEQFF. In nucleotides, the CDR3 is TGTGCCAGCAGAGTTGGGACTAGCGGGAGTATCAATGAGCAGTTCTTC.